This TCR beta chain was sequenced during a study of T-cell reconstitution after alpha-beta-depleted transplantation in children. The ends lost 8 bases at V and 1 base at J; junction bases unmatched: 1. The CDR3 totals 13 residues. Unique molecular identifiers tagged the TCRbeta library. MiXCR, applied by TCRdb to the PCR reads, yields one record per CDR3 protein. Among hundreds of thousands of distinct CDR3 sequences, 16% were seen once, and the ten largest hold about 1.1%. V is TRBV12-3 or TRBV12-4 and J is TRBJ1-4; TRBD1 matches at 7 bases. This clonotype was sampled from a human donor who donated a stem cell graft to a child with acute myeloid leukemia. This material consisted of PBMCs from the stem cell graft donor, taken from the stem cell graft. This chain's CDR3 is CASQGVTNEKLFF. The CDR3 nucleotides read TGTGCCAGCCAGGGGGTAACTAATGAAAAACTGTTTTTT.